These 26 T cell receptor beta chains were sequenced from one sample in a study of blood T cell repertoires in COVID-19. Sequenced by immunoSEQ multiplex PCR; TCRdb stores in-frame clones only, minus some. The top ten hold around 44% of the sample, which has 38,000 or so clones, 81% seen once. Sequenced sample: peripheral blood. The receptors derive from a human donor in a cohort sampled during active or convalescent COVID-19. The donor label of this sample is uncertain.

The chain recombines TRBV10-3 with TRBJ2-1; 7 positions agree with TRBD2. Germline loops: CDR1 ENHRY, CDR2 SYGVKD. The CDR3 has 17 amino acids. V lost 5 bases to trimming and J lost 4 bases; unmatched junction nucleotides: 14. Written as DNA, the CDR3 is TGTGCCATCAGTAAACCTAACCTAGCGGTACAGTACAATGAGCAGTTCTTC. It yields the protein CAISKPNLAVQYNEQFF.

The V gene is TRBV11-2, the J gene TRBJ2-7; D might be TRBD1 (6 bases). The V and J ends lost 8 bases and 2 bases respectively, with 13 bases between them. The length of the CDR3 is 13 residues. Germline V gene lookup returns CDR1 SGHAT and CDR2 FQNNGV. CDR3 sequence: CASSHRAPYEQYF. The CDR3, as DNA: TGTGCCAGCTCCCACAGGGCGCCCTACGAGCAGTACTTC. The whole variable domain, remainder taken from reference TRBV11-2 and TRBJ2-7, is EAGVAQSPRYKIIEKRQSVAFWCNPISGHATLYWYQQILGQGPKLLIQFQNNGVVDDSQLPKDRFSAERLKGVDSTLKIQPAKLEDSAVYLCASSHRAPYEQYFGPGTRLTVT.

The chain joins TRBV2 to TRBJ1-1, with D tentatively TRBD1 (5 bases). CDR1 and CDR2 from the germline V gene are SNHLY and FYNNEI. The CDR3 extends over 12 amino acids. The V end lost 8 bases, the J end lost 8 bases, and 15 bases lay between the germline ends. The chain's CDR3 is CASGRWGGEAFF. CDR3 sequence (DNA): TGTGCCAGCGGACGGTGGGGGGGAGAAGCTTTCTTT.

The chain couples TRBV30 to TRBJ1-1; tentatively, D is TRBD1 (5 bases). CDR3 length: 11 residues. The germline V gene encodes CDR1 GTSNPN and CDR2 SVGIG (reference sequence). V was pared by 3 bases and J by 5 bases, with 7 bases between. CDR3 in DNA: TGTGCCTGGAGGTCAGGGACTGAAGCTTTCTTT. Translation gives CAWRSGTEAFF.

V and J are TRBV1 and TRBJ1-5. TRBV1 is reported as a pseudogene. The CDR3 spans 21 residues. The CDR3 sequence is CTSSQVPSRSSRELSNQPQHF. DNA of the CDR3: TGCACCAGCAGCCAAGTCCCGTCGAGATCGTCGAGGGAGCTTAGCAATCAGCCCCAGCATTTT.

The rearrangement uses TRBV29-1 and TRBJ1-1; D is perhaps TRBD1 (5 bases). The V and J ends lost 7 bases and 0 bases respectively, with 9 bases between them. The CDR3 extends over 12 amino acids. Germline V gene sequence: CDR1 SQVTM, CDR2 ANQGSEA. CDR3 sequence reads: CSALTVNTEAFF. Here the CDR3 DNA reads TGCAGCGCCCTGACAGTGAACACTGAAGCTTTCTTT.

The chain recombines TRBV19 with TRBJ1-5; possibly TRBD1 for D (5 bases). CDR1 LNHDA and CDR2 SQIVND come from the germline V gene (reference sequence). The CDR3 loop spans 17 amino acids. V was shortened by 2 bases and J by 0 bases, with 14 bases between the two germline ends. The CDR3 sequence is CASSIRGSVYSNQPQHF. The CDR3 bases are TGTGCCAGTAGTATAAGGGGATCCGTTTATAGCAATCAGCCCCAGCATTTT.

This rearrangement joins TRBV10-3 to TRBJ2-1, with 8 nucleotides matching TRBD2. The CDR3 extends over 15 amino acids. With 2 bases clipped from V and 3 bases from J, the junction kept 3 bases outside the gene matches. CDR1 and CDR2 (germline): ENHRY, SYGVKD. The CDR3 bases are TGTGCCATCAGTGAGGGAGCGGGGGACTACAATGAGCAGTTCTTC. Amino acid sequence: CAISEGAGDYNEQFF.

The CDR3 nucleotides are TGTGCCAGCAGCCAAGATACTCTTTCCTACAATGAGCAGTTCTTC. Translating it yields CASSQDTLSYNEQFF. This rearrangement joins TRBV3-1 (or the pseudogene TRBV3-2) to TRBJ2-1; D remains ambiguous. Trimming stripped 0 bases from V and 1 base from J, with 7 bases between. CDR1 and CDR2 (germline): LGHDT, YNNKEL (reference sequence). The CDR3 has 15 amino acids.

The chain joins TRBV28 to TRBJ2-1; D is unresolved. Trimming pared 1 base from V and 5 bases from J, leaving 6 bases between. Germline CDR1 and CDR2: MDHEN and SYDVKM. The length of the CDR3 is 13 residues. In DNA, the CDR3 is TGTGCCAGCAGTTTATTAAGCGACAATGAGCAGTTCTTC. The encoded protein is CASSLLSDNEQFF.

This chain uses TRBV7-8 with TRBJ1-6; perhaps TRBD1 as D (5 bases). In germline, CDR1 is SGHVS, CDR2 FQNEAQ. The V end lost 5 bases, the J end lost 7 bases, and 15 bases lay between the germline ends. The CDR3 sequence is 15 residues long. The CDR3 nucleotides read TGTGCCAGCAGCCCTCGGGACTTACTAAATTCACCCCTCCACTTT. Amino acid sequence: CASSPRDLLNSPLHF.

The chain is built from TRBV14 and TRBJ2-1; D is undetermined. The CDR3 spans 12 residues. V was shortened by 0 bases and J by 13 bases, with 10 bases between the two germline ends. Germline CDR1 and CDR2: SGHDN and FVKESK. The CDR3 sequence: CASSQDRLTQFF. The CDR3 DNA reads as TGTGCCAGCAGCCAAGATCGACTGACTCAGTTCTTC. Filled out from reference TRBV14 and TRBJ2-1, the complete variable domain reads EAGVTQFPSHSVIEKGQTVTLRCDPISGHDNLYWYRRVMGKEIKFLLHFVKESKQDESGMPNNRFLAERTGGTYSTLKVQPAELEDSGVYFCASSQDRLTQFFGPGTRLTVL.

This chain connects TRBV19 to TRBJ2-7; TRBD1 agrees at 11 bases. Unmatched junction bases numbered 6, after V lost 3 bases and J lost 5 bases. CDR3 size: 15 residues. CDR1 is LNHDA and CDR2 is SQIVND in the germline V gene (reference sequence). The CDR3 protein is CASSITGTGGNEQYF. CDR3 bases: TGTGCCAGTAGTATTACCGGGACAGGGGGAAACGAGCAGTACTTC.

The chain employs TRBV4-3 and TRBJ1-2; possible D gene TRBD1, 5 bases. CDR1 and CDR2 (germline): LGHNA, YSLEER. CDR3 size: 14 residues. Trimming removed 0 bases at V and 7 bases at J, with 12 bases between. The CDR3 DNA follows: TGCGCCAGCAGCCAAGATCGGGAGCAGGGTGGCTACACCTTC. Protein: CASSQDREQGGYTF.

V gene TRBV4-3 combines with J gene TRBJ2-3; TRBD2 aligns across 9 bases. This CDR3 comprises 20 residues. V dropped 0 bases and J dropped 12; count of bases not matched to a gene: 25. The germline V gene encodes CDR1 LGHNA and CDR2 YSLEER. The chain's CDR3 is CASSQEHLAGQSYRKRRQYF. As DNA, the CDR3 is TGCGCCAGCAGCCAAGAACACCTAGCGGGGCAGAGTTATAGAAAAAGGCGTCAGTATTTT.

The V and J genes are TRBV6-5 and TRBJ1-4; 8 positions agree with TRBD1. V trimming: 7 bases; J trimming: 8 bases; junction bases outside the gene matches: 9. The CDR3 has 14 residues. Germline lookup yields CDR1 MNHEY and CDR2 SVGAGI. The CDR3 DNA is TGTGCCAGCACCTTCGACAGGGGTGGCGAAAAACTGTTTTTT. It codes for CASTFDRGGEKLFF.

This chain joins TRBV6-2 or TRBV6-3 and TRBJ1-2; possible D gene TRBD1, 6 bases. The germline V gene encodes CDR1 MNHEY and CDR2 SVGEGT. Trimming removed 5 bases at V and 5 bases at J, with 12 bases between. This CDR3 has 13 amino acids. The CDR3 DNA sequence: TGTGCCAGCAGTAAACAGGGCCTTTATGGCTACACCTTC. This gives the protein CASSKQGLYGYTF.

This chain joins TRBV6-1 and TRBJ2-3; D ambiguous. Germline values: CDR1 MNHNS, CDR2 SASEGT. The CDR3 spans 14 residues. V was cut by 3 bases and J by 0 bases, with 7 bases left in between. CDR3 bases: TGTGCCAGCAGTGAGCAGGCTAGCACAGATACGCAGTATTTT. Its protein is CASSEQASTDTQYF.

V and J are TRBV27 and TRBJ2-7, with D possibly being TRBD2 (5 bases). The germline V and J ends were trimmed by 1 base and 4 bases, with 11 bases remaining between them. This CDR3 has 14 amino acids. CDR1 MNHEY and CDR2 SMNVEV come from the germline V gene (reference sequence). This CDR3 reads CASSLFVGVYEQYF. In DNA, the CDR3 is TGTGCCAGCAGTTTATTCGTCGGGGTTTACGAGCAGTACTTC.

The V and J genes are TRBV5-1 and TRBJ1-2; TRBD1 aligns across 8 bases. The germline gives CDR1 SGHRS, CDR2 YFSETQ. The CDR3 sequence is 14 residues long. The V segment lost 4 bases and the J segment 5 bases; nucleotides outside the gene matches: 7. CDR3 DNA: TGCGCCAGCAGCGGTTCACAGGGGGAATATGGCTACACCTTC. The encoded protein is CASSGSQGEYGYTF. The full variable domain, completed using reference TRBV5-1 and TRBJ1-2, is KAGVTQTPRYLIKTRGQQVTLSCSPISGHRSVSWYQQTPGQGLQFLFEYFSETQRNKGNFPGRFSGRQFSNSRSEMNVSTLELGDSALYLCASSGSQGEYGYTFGSGTRLTVV.

The chain recombines TRBV6-5 with TRBJ1-1, with D perhaps matching TRBD1 (5 bases). Looked up from germline, CDR1 is MNHEY and CDR2 is SVGAGI. The CDR3 consists of 13 residues. Trimming left V 5 bases short and J 8 bases short, with 15 bases between. The CDR3 loop is CASSTPQGREAFF. As DNA, the CDR3 is TGTGCCAGCAGTACCCCCCAGGGTAGGGAAGCTTTCTTT.

The chain employs TRBV28 and TRBJ1-6; the D is unclear. V lost 7 bases and J 10 bases, leaving 17 bases between the germline ends. Germline lookup yields CDR1 MDHEN and CDR2 SYDVKM. The CDR3 has 14 amino acids. The CDR3 nucleotides are TGTGCCAGCACCTTACGGACTTTCTACTCACCCCTCCACTTT. Translated, it gives CASTLRTFYSPLHF.

The rearrangement uses TRBV6-5 and TRBJ1-2, with 9 bases matching TRBD1. The CDR3 extends over 14 amino acids. Trimming took 10 bases from V and 8 from J; bases not matched to a gene: 14. Germline CDR1 is MNHEY and CDR2 is SVGAGI. This chain's CDR3 is CAISKGQGVRGYTF. CDR3 DNA sequence: TGTGCCATTTCGAAGGGACAGGGAGTTCGGGGCTACACCTTC.

The rearrangement joins TRBV6-2 or TRBV6-3 to TRBJ2-4, with 11 bases matching TRBD2. Germline lookup yields CDR1 MNHEY and CDR2 SVGEGT. The CDR3 runs to 17 residues. Trimming cost V 5 bases and J 1 base; bases outside gene matches: 7. CDR3 sequence (DNA): TGTGCCAGCAGTCGGCTAGCGGGAGGTTCGGCCAAAAACATTCAGTACTTC. Translating gives CASSRLAGGSAKNIQYF.

This clone was found once. The J gene is TRBJ2-3, the V gene TRBV27, with 7 bases lining up with TRBD2. Germline assignment: CDR1 MNHEY and CDR2 SMNVEV (reference sequence). V lost 2 bases to trimming and J lost 11 bases; unmatched junction nucleotides: 10. The CDR3 length is 14 residues. The CDR3 region has the DNA TGTGCCAGCAGTTTAGGGGGACTACCCGGACTGCAGTATTTT. Residues: CASSLGGLPGLQYF.

The chain joins TRBV24-1 to TRBJ2-1; D gene ambiguous. The CDR3 sequence is 13 residues long. With 4 bases removed from V and 12 bases from J, the gap between germline ends came to 15 bases. The germline V gene encodes CDR1 KGHDR and CDR2 SFDVKD. CDR3 amino acids: CATSDPSWRVQFF. The CDR3 DNA reads TGTGCCACCAGTGACCCAAGCTGGAGAGTGCAGTTCTTC.